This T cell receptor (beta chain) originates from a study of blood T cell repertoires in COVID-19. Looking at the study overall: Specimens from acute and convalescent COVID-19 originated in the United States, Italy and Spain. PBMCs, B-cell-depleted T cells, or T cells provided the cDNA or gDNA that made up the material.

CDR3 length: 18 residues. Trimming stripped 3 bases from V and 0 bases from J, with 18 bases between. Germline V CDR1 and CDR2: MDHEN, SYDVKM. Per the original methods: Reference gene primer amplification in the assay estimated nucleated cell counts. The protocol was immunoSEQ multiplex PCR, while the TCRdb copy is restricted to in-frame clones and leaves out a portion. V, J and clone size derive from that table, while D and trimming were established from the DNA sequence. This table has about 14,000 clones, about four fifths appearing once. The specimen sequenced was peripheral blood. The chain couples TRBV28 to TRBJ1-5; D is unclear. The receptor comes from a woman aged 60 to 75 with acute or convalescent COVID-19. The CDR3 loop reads CASSLTQTFLNSNQPQHF. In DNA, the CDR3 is TGTGCCAGCAGTTTGACACAGACCTTCCTTAATAGCAATCAGCCCCAGCATTTT.